These 16 T cell receptor beta chains were all obtained from the same sample, sequenced in a study of control samples from healthy donors and cancer patients. TCRdb's copy holds only in-frame clones and misses some; the assay was immunoSEQ multiplex PCR. The sample holds around 150,000 clones, roughly 89% seen once. The sequencing sample was made of blood. The receptors stem from a man between 25 and 39 years old in good health.

The CDR3 DNA reads as TGTGCCAGCAGCCCGACAGGGAAAGAGACCCAGTACTTC. This encodes CASSPTGKETQYF. This chain joins TRBV5-5 and TRBJ2-5; 7 bases agree with TRBD1. This CDR3 comprises 13 residues. The trim removed 4 bases at V and 3 bases at J, leaving 3 bases unmatched. Looked up from germline, CDR1 is SGHKS and CDR2 is YYEKEE (reference sequence).

The count of this clone is one. The chain recombines TRBV7-8 with TRBJ2-7; possibly TRBD2 for D (5 bases). Trimming removed 0 bases at V and 9 bases at J, with 21 bases between. The CDR3 sequence is 16 residues long. Germline CDR1 reads SGHVS; CDR2 reads FQNEAQ. This CDR3 is CASSLARTSRSTRQYF. The CDR3 nucleotides read TGTGCCAGCAGCTTAGCAAGGACTTCTCGTTCTACGAGGCAGTACTTC.

This sequence joins TRBV29-1 and TRBJ2-2, with 7 bases fitting TRBD1. Germline assignment: CDR1 SQVTM and CDR2 ANQGSEA. V shed 4 bases, J shed 3 bases, and the junction held 2 bases outside the gene matches. The CDR3 totals 13 residues. The CDR3 nucleotides read TGCAGCGTTGCGACAGGGCACACCGGGGAGCTGTTTTTT. Amino acids: CSVATGHTGELFF.

V usage is TRBV11-2 and J usage is TRBJ2-7; TRBD2 agrees at 15 bases. The junction had 5 bases not matched to a gene; V was cut back by 4 bases and J by 4 bases. Germline V gives CDR1 SGHAT, CDR2 FQNNGV. The CDR3 has 16 residues. The DNA of the CDR3 is TGTGCCAGCAGCTCCCGAGGGACTAGCGGGGGGTACGAGCAGTACTTC. It encodes CASSSRGTSGGYEQYF.

The J gene is TRBJ2-1, the V gene TRBV7-8, with 8 bases that match TRBD1. V was clipped by 3 bases and J by 1 base; unmatched bases: 5. In germline, CDR1 is SGHVS, CDR2 FQNEAQ. The CDR3 has 16 amino acids. The CDR3 nucleotides read TGTGCCAGCAGCTTCGGAGGACAGGGATCCTACAATGAGCAGTTCTTC. Its translation: CASSFGGQGSYNEQFF. The complete variable domain, with remaining parts taken from reference TRBV7-8 and TRBJ2-1, reads GAGVSQSPRYKVAKRGQDVALRCDPISGHVSLFWYQQALGQGPEFLTYFQNEAQLDKSGLPSDRFFAERPEGSVSTLKIQRTQQEDSAVYLCASSFGGQGSYNEQFFGPGTRLTVL.

The gene calls are TRBV3-1 (or the pseudogene TRBV3-2) and TRBJ2-1, with 7 bases lining up with TRBD1. V trimming: 4 bases; J trimming: 7 bases; junction bases outside the gene matches: 13. From germline, CDR1 is LGHDT and CDR2 YNNKEL (reference sequence). CDR3 length: 16 amino acids. CDR3 region: CASSPRQGPSGNEQFF. The CDR3 DNA reads TGTGCCAGCAGCCCACGACAGGGACCCTCGGGGAATGAGCAGTTCTTC.

This sequence joins TRBV24-1 and TRBJ2-3, with 8 bases aligning to TRBD1. After removal of 1 base from V and 5 bases from J, the junction contained 1 base not matched to a gene. CDR3 length: 14 residues. CDR1 and CDR2 from the germline V gene are KGHDR and SFDVKD. The CDR3 sequence is CATSDFTGGDTQYF. The CDR3 DNA follows: TGTGCCACCAGTGATTTTACAGGGGGAGATACGCAGTATTTT.

The CDR3, as DNA: TGTGCCAGCACCCTAGGACGAAATAGCTATGGCTACACCTTC. Encoded protein: CASTLGRNSYGYTF. The chain employs TRBV6-5 and TRBJ1-2; no reliable D call. Germline V CDR1 and CDR2: MNHEY, SVGAGI. V lost 7 bases and J 4 bases, leaving 16 bases between the germline ends. The CDR3 totals 14 residues.

The rearrangement joins TRBV5-4 to TRBJ1-2; a weak D match, TRBD1 (5 bases). CDR1 is SGHNT and CDR2 is YYREEE in the germline V gene (reference sequence). The V end was cut by 3 bases, the J end by 4 bases, with 16 bases between. CDR3 length: 15 amino acids. CDR3 amino acids: CASSSLGGVTYGYTF. CDR3 DNA sequence: TGTGCCAGCAGCTCCCTGGGGGGAGTTACCTATGGCTACACCTTC.

The chain uses TRBV7-8 and TRBJ2-5; 10 positions agree with TRBD2. After removal of 0 bases from V and 4 bases from J, the junction contained 14 bases not matched to a gene. This CDR3 spans 19 amino acids. In germline, CDR1 is SGHVS, CDR2 FQNEAQ. CDR3 in DNA: TGTGCCAGCAGCTTAGCCCCTAGCGGGGGCTCCCAAGCCAGAGAGACCCAGTACTTC. The encoded protein is CASSLAPSGGSQARETQYF.

The chain is built from TRBV11-2 and TRBJ2-1; 8 bases line up with TRBD1. The length of the CDR3 is 15 residues. V gave up 1 base and J gave up 5 bases; unmatched junction bases: 4. Germline V gives CDR1 SGHAT, CDR2 FQNNGV. The CDR3 sequence is CASSLGQGYHNEQFF. DNA of the CDR3: TGTGCCAGCAGCTTAGGACAGGGGTACCACAATGAGCAGTTCTTC. The full variable domain, completed using reference TRBV11-2 and TRBJ2-1, is EAGVAQSPRYKIIEKRQSVAFWCNPISGHATLYWYQQILGQGPKLLIQFQNNGVVDDSQLPKDRFSAERLKGVDSTLKIQPAKLEDSAVYLCASSLGQGYHNEQFFGPGTRLTVL.

The chain employs TRBV7-3 and TRBJ2-4; 7 bases agree with TRBD1. The J segment lost 0 bases and the V segment lost 5 bases, leaving 10 bases of the junction unmatched. The CDR3 has 17 amino acids. Per the germline V gene, CDR1 is SGHTA and CDR2 is FQGTGA. The chain's CDR3 is CASSPAGTDIAKNIQYF. For the CDR3, the DNA is TGTGCCAGCAGCCCCGCCGGGACAGATATAGCCAAAAACATTCAGTACTTC.

This chain links TRBV4-1 with TRBJ2-1, with a tentative D call TRBD2 (7 bases). Trimming left V 0 bases short and J 2 bases short, with 8 bases between. There are 15 residues in the CDR3. Germline V gives CDR1 MGHRA, CDR2 YSYEKL. CDR3 loop: CASSQEGGPYNEQFF. The CDR3 DNA reads TGCGCCAGCAGCCAAGAGGGGGGGCCCTACAATGAGCAGTTCTTC.

V gene TRBV7-9 combines with J gene TRBJ2-3, with TRBD2 identical over 9 bases. After removal of 5 bases from V and 2 bases from J, the junction contained 14 bases not matched to a gene. Germline values: CDR1 SEHNR, CDR2 FQNEAQ (reference sequence). CDR3 length: 18 amino acids. CDR3 region: CASSTRVGLAGDTDTQYF. The CDR3 nucleotides are TGTGCCAGCAGCACCAGGGTTGGGTTAGCGGGGGACACAGATACGCAGTATTTT.

The rearrangement uses TRBV19 and TRBJ2-7; D gene ambiguous. Trimming pared 5 bases from V and 4 bases from J, leaving 15 bases between. The CDR3 has 14 amino acids. The V gene's germline CDR1 is LNHDA and CDR2 SQIVND (reference sequence). The DNA for the CDR3 is TGTGCCAGTAGTCCAACTGCTATAATTTACGAGCAGTACTTC. It codes for CASSPTAIIYEQYF.

J is TRBJ2-6 and V is TRBV29-1; a possible D gene is TRBD1 (6 bases). This CDR3 region has 17 residues. Germline V gene sequence: CDR1 SQVTM, CDR2 ANQGSEA. Trimming stripped 0 bases from V and 0 bases from J, with 12 bases between. CDR3 bases: TGCAGCGTTGAAGACGGACAGTTTTCCTCTGGGGCCAACGTCCTGACTTTC. As protein: CSVEDGQFSSGANVLTF. Full variable domain (outside the CDR3, taken from reference TRBV29-1 and TRBJ2-6): SAVISQKPSRDICQRGTSLTIQCQVDSQVTMMFWYRQQPGQSLTLIATANQGSEATYESGFVIDKFPISRPNLTFSTLTVSNMSPEDSSIYLCSVEDGQFSSGANVLTFGAGSRLTVL.